Shown below are 29 T cell receptor beta chains from a single sample sequenced in a study of cytomegalovirus exposure and HLA in healthy donors. The PCR used 60 Vbeta and 13 Jbeta primers. Assay used: immunoSEQ multiplex PCR; TCRdb lists only in-frame clones, some missing. The sample lists under 200,000 clones; less than 90% were seen once. Material: PBMCs. These receptors were collected from a man between 18 and 29 years old in good health and CMV-seronegative.

With regard to this clone: The junction does not match germline at one end; this may be a read error. This specimen includes other DNA sequences encoding the same CDR3. The J gene is TRBJ2-7, the V gene TRBV5-4; 9 bases map to TRBD1. There are 14 residues in the CDR3. Per the germline V gene, CDR1 is SGHNT and CDR2 is YYREEE (reference sequence). This CDR3 reads CASSFRDRENEQYF. DNA of the CDR3: TGTGCCAGCAGCTTCCGGGACAGGGAAAACGAACAGTACTTC.

This clone was counted a few times. The chain employs TRBV5-6 and TRBJ2-1; TRBD2 matches 8 bases. V shed 4 bases and J 6 bases; nucleotides not matched to a gene: 12. Per germline, CDR1 SGHDT and CDR2 YYEEEE. The CDR3 has 16 amino acids. The CDR3 loop is CASSPREGSGLNEQFF. The CDR3 bases are TGTGCCAGCAGCCCACGGGAGGGGTCGGGCCTCAATGAGCAGTTCTTC.

V gene TRBV29-1 combines with J gene TRBJ2-3; possible D gene TRBD2, 7 bases. CDR1 SQVTM and CDR2 ANQGSEA come from the germline V gene. This CDR3 region has 14 residues. Between the trimmed V and J ends, which lost 1 base and 4 bases, there was a span of 12 bases. The CDR3 bases are TGCAGCGTTGAAGGCGGGGGCGGATCAGATACGCAGTATTTT. Its translation: CSVEGGGGSDTQYF.

This chain uses TRBV27 with TRBJ1-6; D is perhaps TRBD1 (6 bases). CDR3 length: 17 amino acids. V lost 2 bases to trimming and J lost 5 bases, with 16 bases between them. The germline CDR1 and CDR2 sequences are MNHEY and SMNVEV (reference sequence). The CDR3 is CASSLVRWGQDNSPLHF. In DNA form, the CDR3 reads TGTGCCAGCAGTTTAGTGAGGTGGGGGCAGGATAATTCACCCCTCCACTTT.

This clone turned up a few times. The chain employs TRBV9 and TRBJ1-6; D perhaps matches TRBD1 (5 bases). The CDR3 has 14 amino acids. V lost 3 bases to trimming and J lost 7 bases, with 11 bases between them. Germline loops: CDR1 SGDLS, CDR2 YYNGEE. The CDR3 DNA follows: TGTGCCAGCAGCGACGGGACTGTAAATTCACCCCTCCACTTT. Its translation: CASSDGTVNSPLHF.

This clone was observed a few times. The J gene is TRBJ1-1, the V gene TRBV28; possible D gene TRBD1, 6 bases. Germline lookup yields CDR1 MDHEN and CDR2 SYDVKM. Trimming cost V 6 bases and J 1 base, with 12 bases left between them. CDR3 length: 14 residues. CDR3 protein: CASSQQGRNTEAFF. CDR3 DNA: TGTGCCAGCAGCCAACAGGGAAGGAACACTGAAGCTTTCTTT.

This clone was detected only a few times. The V call is TRBV2, the J call TRBJ1-2; 8 nucleotides line up with TRBD1. The CDR3 covers 14 residues. Germline V CDR1 and CDR2: SNHLY, FYNNEI. V dropped 6 bases and J dropped 3; count of bases not matched to a gene: 6. DNA for the CDR3: TGTGCCAGCAGCACGGACAGGGCGGACTATGGCTACACCTTC. Its translation is CASSTDRADYGYTF.

This chain's CDR3 is CAISESGQGRSEQYF. CDR3 sequence (DNA): TGTGCCATCAGTGAGTCGGGACAGGGTAGGTCCGAGCAGTACTTC. The genes are TRBV10-3 and TRBJ2-7; 9 bases map to TRBD1. Germline loops: CDR1 ENHRY, CDR2 SYGVKD. There are 15 residues in the CDR3. With V trimmed by 0 bases and J by 6 bases, 6 bases remained unmatched.

The CDR3 loop reads CASSLGGTNEKLFF. The DNA of the CDR3 is TGTGCCAGCAGCTTAGGCGGGACTAATGAAAAACTGTTTTTT. The chain carries TRBV7-6 and TRBJ1-4, with D unclear. The CDR3 spans 14 residues. Trimming removed 1 base from V and 2 bases from J, with 5 bases in between. From germline, CDR1 is SGHVS and CDR2 FNYEAQ.

The chain is built from TRBV5-5 and TRBJ2-7; D might be TRBD1 (6 bases). V lost 4 bases and J lost 3, with 11 bases in between. The CDR3 extends over 13 amino acids. The V gene's germline CDR1 is SGHKS and CDR2 YYEKEE (reference sequence). The CDR3 loop reads CASSPDRYYEQYF. CDR3 bases: TGTGCCAGCAGCCCCGACAGGTACTACGAGCAGTACTTC.

This chain joins TRBV15 and TRBJ2-3, with 10 bases fitting TRBD1. Trimming removed 2 bases from V and 4 bases from J; junction bases left unmatched: 6. There are 16 residues in the CDR3. CDR1 is LNHNV, CDR2 YYDKDF, per germline (reference sequence). The CDR3 is CATSRLTGGAADTQYF. The CDR3 bases are TGTGCCACCAGCAGATTGACAGGGGGCGCCGCAGATACGCAGTATTTT.

The rearrangement links TRBV10-3 to TRBJ2-7, with TRBD2 identical over 8 bases. V lost 4 bases to trimming and J lost 4 bases; unmatched junction nucleotides: 12. The CDR3 has 16 amino acids. Germline lookup yields CDR1 ENHRY and CDR2 SYGVKD. CDR3 region: CAISVPRGGGSYEQYF. The CDR3 nucleotides are TGTGCCATCAGTGTTCCCCGGGGGGGCGGGAGTTACGAGCAGTACTTC.

This clone is a singleton in its sample. This chain uses TRBV5-1 with TRBJ2-1; TRBD2 matches 12 bases. Germline lookup yields CDR1 SGHRS and CDR2 YFSETQ. V was pared by 4 bases and J by 3 bases, with 8 bases of the junction left unmatched. The CDR3 runs to 17 residues. CDR3: CASSETSGRSLYNEQFF. CDR3 sequence (DNA): TGCGCCAGCAGCGAAACTAGCGGGAGGTCCCTCTACAATGAGCAGTTCTTC.

The chain combines TRBV13 with TRBJ2-5; 12 bases are a match to TRBD2. The DNA end is a closer match to TRBJ2-7, so the J assignment may be wrong. The CDR3 is made up of 15 amino acids. In germline, CDR1 is PRHDT, CDR2 FYEKMQ (reference sequence). The DNA for the CDR3 is TGTGCCAGCAGCTTAGGACTAGCGGGAGGCTACGAGCAGTACTTC. It yields the protein CASSLGLAGGYEQYF.

This chain connects TRBV7-9 to TRBJ2-7, with D possibly being TRBD1 (5 bases). CDR3 length: 15 residues. The V gene's germline CDR1 is SEHNR and CDR2 FQNEAQ (reference sequence). Deletions cut 0 bases from V and 0 bases from J, with 9 bases between. The CDR3 spells CASSLAQGLSYEQYF. The DNA for the CDR3 is TGTGCCAGCAGCTTAGCGCAGGGCCTCTCCTACGAGCAGTACTTC. Drawing the rest from reference TRBV7-9 and TRBJ2-7, the complete variable domain is DTGVSQNPRHKITKRGQNVTFRCDPISEHNRLYWYRQTLGQGPEFLTYFQNEAQLEKSRLLSDRFSAERPKGSFSTLEIQRTEQGDSAMYLCASSLAQGLSYEQYFGPGTRLTVT.

There are a few counts of this clone. Other DNA sequences in the same sample also yield this CDR3. This rearrangement joins TRBV5-1 to TRBJ1-5; TRBD1 aligns across 8 bases. The CDR3 has 14 residues. The V gene's germline CDR1 is SGHRS and CDR2 YFSETQ. J lost 4 bases, V lost 4 bases, and 4 bases had no gene match. The CDR3 here is CASSPGTGNQPQHF. CDR3 in DNA: TGCGCCAGCAGCCCGGGGACAGGAAATCAGCCCCAGCATTTT.

The chain uses TRBV9 and TRBJ2-1, with TRBD1 matching over 8 bases. Trimming cost V 5 bases and J 2 bases; bases outside gene matches: 3. CDR1 SGDLS and CDR2 YYNGEE come from the germline V gene. CDR3 size: 14 residues. Here the CDR3 reads CASSTGGTYNEQFF. DNA for the CDR3: TGTGCCAGCAGTACAGGGGGAACCTACAATGAGCAGTTCTTC.

This chain connects TRBV4-3 to TRBJ2-3; D might be TRBD2 (6 bases). With 3 bases removed from V and 5 bases from J, the gap between germline ends came to 18 bases. The germline V gene has CDR1 LGHNA and CDR2 YSLEER. The CDR3 contains 16 residues. The CDR3 sequence: CASSQEPGDFLDTQYF. CDR3 DNA: TGCGCCAGCAGCCAGGAGCCGGGGGATTTCTTAGATACGCAGTATTTT.

This rearrangement joins TRBV28 to TRBJ1-4; D is undetermined. Germline V gene lookup returns CDR1 MDHEN and CDR2 SYDVKM. This CDR3 spans 15 amino acids. V was pared by 6 bases and J by 5 bases, with 16 bases between. In DNA, the CDR3 is TGTGCCAGCAGCTCCCCCGGGGAGCCAAATGAAAAACTGTTTTTT. Translation: CASSSPGEPNEKLFF.

The chain links TRBV7-2 to TRBJ1-2; TRBD1 aligns across 7 bases. After removal of 6 bases from V and 0 bases from J, the junction contained 16 bases not matched to a gene. CDR3 size: 18 residues. In germline, CDR1 is SGHTA, CDR2 FQGNSA. CDR3 DNA sequence: TGTGCCAGCAGTTCGCCCCGGGACAGTCGATATTCTAACTATGGCTACACCTTC. Its protein is CASSSPRDSRYSNYGYTF.

The genes are TRBV7-2 and TRBJ2-7; no clear D gene. From germline, CDR1 is SGHTA and CDR2 FQGNSA. V dropped 1 base and J dropped 5 bases, with 12 bases sitting between them. The CDR3 spans 14 residues. For the CDR3, the DNA is TGTGCCAGCAGCTTAGACGGAGTCTTAGACGAGCAGTACTTC. It specifies CASSLDGVLDEQYF.

The chain is built from TRBV29-1 and TRBJ2-3; D gene uncertain. Trimming took off 6 bases at V and 2 bases at J, with 15 bases between the two ends. CDR1 is SQVTM and CDR2 is ANQGSEA in the germline V gene. This CDR3 comprises 14 residues. This CDR3 is CSVPTSSFTDTQYF. The DNA of the CDR3 is TGCAGCGTCCCTACTTCGTCGTTCACAGATACGCAGTATTTT.

The chain combines TRBV6-5 with TRBJ1-2; D is unclear. V lost 4 bases and J 4 bases, leaving 13 bases between the germline ends. CDR1 and CDR2 from the germline V gene are MNHEY and SVGAGI. This CDR3 spans 14 amino acids. CDR3 DNA sequence: TGTGCCAGCAGTTCCACCGCCAGGCCCTATGGCTACACCTTC. The encoded protein is CASSSTARPYGYTF.

This clone has just a few counts. The DNA is omitted, as the CDR3 cannot be located on it reliably, and the CDR3 follows TCRdb's listing. The V and J genes are TRBV6-1 and TRBJ2-7; the table's D call TRBD1 went unverified against the DNA. The CDR3 length is 16 residues, termini included. The germline V gene encodes CDR1 MNHNS and CDR2 SASEGT. The CDR3 is CASSEVWGQGAPFPYF.

This chain uses TRBV29-1 with TRBJ2-1; a possible D gene is TRBD1 (8 bases). CDR3 length: 15 amino acids. The germline gives CDR1 SQVTM, CDR2 ANQGSEA. V lost 7 bases, J lost 6 bases, and 22 bases lay in between. The CDR3 reads CSASFAQGEGNEQFF. The DNA for the CDR3 is TGCAGCGCGTCATTTGCACAGGGGGAGGGCAATGAGCAGTTCTTC.

The rearrangement uses TRBV30 and TRBJ1-2; TRBD1 aligns across 12 bases. Germline-derived CDR1 and CDR2 are GTSNPN and SVGIG (reference sequence). The CDR3 loop spans 13 amino acids. J lost 8 bases, V lost 5 bases, and 6 bases had no gene match. The CDR3 coding sequence is TGTGCCTGGGGGGACAGGGGGCCGTGGGGCTACACCTTC. As protein: CAWGDRGPWGYTF. Filled out from reference TRBV30 and TRBJ1-2, the complete variable domain reads SQTIHQWPATLVQPVGSPLSLECTVEGTSNPNLYWYRQAAGRGLQLLFYSVGIGQISSEVPQNLSASRPQDRQFILSSKKLLLSDSGFYLCAWGDRGPWGYTFGSGTRLTVV.

This clone is a singleton in its sample. The chain joins TRBV27 to TRBJ1-6; tentative D call: TRBD1 (6 bases). V shed 5 bases and J shed 4 bases, with 18 bases lying between them. Germline V gene sequence: CDR1 MNHEY, CDR2 SMNVEV (reference sequence). This CDR3 comprises 17 residues. As DNA, the CDR3 is TGTGCCAGCAGTCCAATATCCGGGGGGCCTTATAATTCACCCCTCCACTTT. Residues: CASSPISGGPYNSPLHF.

J is TRBJ2-1 and V is TRBV5-6; D is uncertain. Trimming took off 0 bases at V and 7 bases at J, with 5 bases between the two ends. Germline values: CDR1 SGHDT, CDR2 YYEEEE. The CDR3 runs to 12 residues. This chain's CDR3 is CASSLGTNEQFF. The CDR3 bases are TGTGCCAGCAGCTTGGGTACAAATGAGCAGTTCTTC. The entire variable domain, with the rest obtained from reference TRBV5-6 and TRBJ2-1, is as follows: DAGVTQSPTHLIKTRGQQVTLRCSPKSGHDTVSWYQQALGQGPQFIFQYYEEEERQRGNFPDRFSGHQFPNYSSELNVNALLLGDSALYLCASSLGTNEQFFGPGTRLTVL.

The rearrangement links TRBV5-1 to TRBJ1-1, with D perhaps TRBD1 (5 bases). Germline CDR1 is SGHRS and CDR2 is YFSETQ. The CDR3 extends over 13 amino acids. Trimming took off 4 bases at V and 7 bases at J, with 14 bases between the two ends. The CDR3 spells CASSPTVESEAFF. DNA of the CDR3: TGCGCCAGCAGCCCGACAGTCGAAAGTGAAGCTTTCTTT.